Here is one TCR beta chain with its context. V lost 6 bases and J lost 5, with 8 bases in between. This CDR3 spans 11 amino acids. Germline CDR1 reads LNHDA; CDR2 reads SQIVND (reference sequence). This sample was included in a study of blood T cell repertoires in COVID-19. Original processing notes: Amplifying reference gene primers gave estimates of nucleated cell counts. Measured with immunoSEQ multiplex PCR; TCRdb has only the in-frame clones, and not every one. V, J and clone size derive from that table, while D and trimming were established from the DNA sequence. The sample carries 60,000 to 90,000 clones, 75% to 85% recorded once.

The specimen was peripheral blood. The V gene is TRBV19, the J gene TRBJ2-7; no firm D call. The clonotype was recovered from a woman between 45 and 65 years old with acute or convalescent COVID-19. Here the CDR3 DNA reads TGTGCCAGTAGCTCGTTCGACGAGCAGTACTTC. Protein product: CASSSFDEQYF. Supplemented by reference TRBV19 and TRBJ2-7, the full variable domain reads DGGITQSPKYLFRKEGQNVTLSCEQNLNHDAMYWYRQDPGQGLRLIYYSQIVNDFQKGDIAEGYSVSREKKESFPLTVTSAQKNPTAFYLCASSSFDEQYFGPGTRLTVT.